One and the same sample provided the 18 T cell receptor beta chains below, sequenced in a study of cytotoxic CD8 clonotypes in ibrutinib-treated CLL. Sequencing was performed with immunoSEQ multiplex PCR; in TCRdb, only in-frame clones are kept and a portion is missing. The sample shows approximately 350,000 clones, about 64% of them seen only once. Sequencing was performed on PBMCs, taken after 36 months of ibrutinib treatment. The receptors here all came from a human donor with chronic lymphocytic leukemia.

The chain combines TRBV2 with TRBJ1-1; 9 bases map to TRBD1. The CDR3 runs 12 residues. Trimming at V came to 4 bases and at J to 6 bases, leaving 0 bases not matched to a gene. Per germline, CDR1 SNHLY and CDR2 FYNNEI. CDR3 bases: TGTGCCAGCAGTGGACAGGGGGCTGAAGCTTTCTTT. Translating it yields CASSGQGAEAFF.

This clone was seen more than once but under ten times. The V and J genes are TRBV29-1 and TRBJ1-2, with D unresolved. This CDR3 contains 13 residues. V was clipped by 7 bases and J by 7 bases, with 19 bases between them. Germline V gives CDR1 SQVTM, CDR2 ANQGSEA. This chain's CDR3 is CSARQRGWGGYTF. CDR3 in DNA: TGCAGCGCCCGGCAACGAGGCTGGGGTGGCTACACCTTC.

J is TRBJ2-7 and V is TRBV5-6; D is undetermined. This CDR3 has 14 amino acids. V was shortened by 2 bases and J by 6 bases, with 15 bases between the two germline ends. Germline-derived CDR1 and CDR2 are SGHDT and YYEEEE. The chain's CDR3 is CASSFRVLASEQYF. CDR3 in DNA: TGTGCCAGCAGCTTTAGGGTATTAGCCTCCGAGCAGTACTTC.

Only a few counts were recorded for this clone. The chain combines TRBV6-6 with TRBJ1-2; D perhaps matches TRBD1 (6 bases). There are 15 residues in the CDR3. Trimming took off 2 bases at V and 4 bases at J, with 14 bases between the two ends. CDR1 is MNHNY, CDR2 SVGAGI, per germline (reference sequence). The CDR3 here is CASSYVVRGVYGYTF. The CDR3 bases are TGTGCCAGCAGTTACGTTGTCAGGGGAGTCTATGGCTACACCTTC.

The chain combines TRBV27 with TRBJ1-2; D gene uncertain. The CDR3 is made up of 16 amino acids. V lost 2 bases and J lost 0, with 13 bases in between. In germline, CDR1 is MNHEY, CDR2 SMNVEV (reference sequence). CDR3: CASSLRNTRANYGYTF. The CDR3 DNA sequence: TGTGCCAGCAGTTTACGGAACACCCGGGCTAACTATGGCTACACCTTC.

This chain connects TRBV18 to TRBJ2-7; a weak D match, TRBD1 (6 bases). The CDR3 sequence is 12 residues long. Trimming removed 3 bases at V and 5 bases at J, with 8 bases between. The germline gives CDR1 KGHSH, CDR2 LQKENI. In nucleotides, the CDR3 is TGTGCCAGCTCACCGACAGGCCACGAGCAGTACTTC. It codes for CASSPTGHEQYF. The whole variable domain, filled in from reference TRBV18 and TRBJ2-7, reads NAGVMQNPRHLVRRRGQEARLRCSPMKGHSHVYWYRQLPEEGLKFMVYLQKENIIDESGMPKERFSAEFPKEGPSILRIQQVVRGDSAAYFCASSPTGHEQYFGPGTRLTVT.

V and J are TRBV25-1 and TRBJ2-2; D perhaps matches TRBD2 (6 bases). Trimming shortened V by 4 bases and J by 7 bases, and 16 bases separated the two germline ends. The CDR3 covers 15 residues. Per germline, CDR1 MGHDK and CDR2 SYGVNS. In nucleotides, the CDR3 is TGTGCCAGCAGTGCACTAGCCGGTAGCCTCGGGGAGCTGTTTTTT. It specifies CASSALAGSLGELFF.

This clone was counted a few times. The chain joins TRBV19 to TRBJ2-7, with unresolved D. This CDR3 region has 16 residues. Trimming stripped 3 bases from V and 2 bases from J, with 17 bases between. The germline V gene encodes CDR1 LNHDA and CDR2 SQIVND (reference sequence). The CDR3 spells CASSILGPSRPYEQYF. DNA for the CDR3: TGTGCCAGTAGTATCCTCGGACCCTCTCGGCCCTACGAGCAGTACTTC. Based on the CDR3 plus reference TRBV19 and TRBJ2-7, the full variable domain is DGGITQSPKYLFRKEGQNVTLSCEQNLNHDAMYWYRQDPGQGLRLIYYSQIVNDFQKGDIAEGYSVSREKKESFPLTVTSAQKNPTAFYLCASSILGPSRPYEQYFGPGTRLTVT.

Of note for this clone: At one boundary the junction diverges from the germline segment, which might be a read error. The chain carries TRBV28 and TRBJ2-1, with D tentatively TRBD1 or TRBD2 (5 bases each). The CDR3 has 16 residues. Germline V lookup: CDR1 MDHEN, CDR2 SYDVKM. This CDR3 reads CASSPPRGPGYNEQLF. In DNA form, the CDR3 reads TGTGCCAGCAGTCCCCCCCGGGGCCCGGGGTACAATGAGCAGCTCTTC.

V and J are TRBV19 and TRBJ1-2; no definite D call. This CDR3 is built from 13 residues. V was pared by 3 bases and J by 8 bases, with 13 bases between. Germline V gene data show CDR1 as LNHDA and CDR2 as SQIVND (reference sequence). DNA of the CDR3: TGTGCCAGTAGTATGGCAGAAGGAGCGGGCTACACCTTC. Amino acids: CASSMAEGAGYTF.

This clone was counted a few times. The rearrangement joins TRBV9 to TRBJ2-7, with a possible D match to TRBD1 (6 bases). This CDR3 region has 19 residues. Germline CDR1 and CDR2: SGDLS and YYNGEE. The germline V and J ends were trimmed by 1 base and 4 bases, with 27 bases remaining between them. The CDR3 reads CASSVRPLLQGTPAYEQYF. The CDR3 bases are TGTGCCAGCAGCGTACGCCCTCTACTACAGGGAACCCCCGCATACGAGCAGTACTTC.

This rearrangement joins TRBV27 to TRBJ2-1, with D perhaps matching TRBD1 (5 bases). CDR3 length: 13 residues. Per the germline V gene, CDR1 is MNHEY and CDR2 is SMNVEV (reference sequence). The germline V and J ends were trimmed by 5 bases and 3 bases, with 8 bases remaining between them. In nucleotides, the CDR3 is TGTGCCAGCAGTCGGACAATCTACAATGAGCAGTTCTTC. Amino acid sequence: CASSRTIYNEQFF.

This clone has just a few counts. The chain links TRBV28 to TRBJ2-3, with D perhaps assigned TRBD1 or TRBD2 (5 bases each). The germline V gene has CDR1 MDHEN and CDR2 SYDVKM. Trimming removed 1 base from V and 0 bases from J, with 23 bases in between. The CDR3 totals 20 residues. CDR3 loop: CASSLFPRDRPVVSTDTQYF. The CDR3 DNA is TGTGCCAGCAGTTTATTCCCCCGGGACCGCCCAGTTGTTAGCACAGATACGCAGTATTTT.

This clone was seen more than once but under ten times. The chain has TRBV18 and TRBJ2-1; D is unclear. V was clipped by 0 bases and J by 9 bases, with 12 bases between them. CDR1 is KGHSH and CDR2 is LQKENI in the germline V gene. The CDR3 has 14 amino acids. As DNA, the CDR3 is TGTGCCAGCTCACCACCGCCGGTTTCGAGTGAGCAGTTCTTC. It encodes CASSPPPVSSEQFF.

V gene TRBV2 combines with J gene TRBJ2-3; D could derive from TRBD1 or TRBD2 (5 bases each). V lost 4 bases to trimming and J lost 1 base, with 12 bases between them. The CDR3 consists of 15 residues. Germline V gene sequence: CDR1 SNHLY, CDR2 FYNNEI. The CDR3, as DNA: TGTGCCAGCAGTGCTGGGGGTATGGGCACAGATACGCAGTATTTT. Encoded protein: CASSAGGMGTDTQYF.

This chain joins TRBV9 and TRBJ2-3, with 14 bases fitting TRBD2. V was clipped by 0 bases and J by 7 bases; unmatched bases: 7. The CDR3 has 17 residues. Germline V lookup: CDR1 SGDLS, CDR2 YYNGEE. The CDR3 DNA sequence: TGTGCCAGCAGCGTAGCAGGGACTAGCGGGAGAGTCAATACGCAGTATTTT. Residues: CASSVAGTSGRVNTQYF.

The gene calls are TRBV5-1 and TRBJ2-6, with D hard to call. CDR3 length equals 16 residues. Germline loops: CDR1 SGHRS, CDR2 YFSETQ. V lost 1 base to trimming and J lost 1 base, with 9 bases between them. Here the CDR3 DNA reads TGCGCCAGCAGCTTGCGAATAGGTTCTGGGGCCAACGTCCTGACTTTC. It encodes CASSLRIGSGANVLTF.

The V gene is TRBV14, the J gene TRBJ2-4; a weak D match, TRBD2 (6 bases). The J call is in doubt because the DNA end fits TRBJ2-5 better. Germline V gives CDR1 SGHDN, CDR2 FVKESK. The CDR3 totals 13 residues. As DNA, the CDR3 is TGTGCCAGCAGCCCCGCCGGGGGATTGACCCAGTACTTC. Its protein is CASSPAGGLTQYF.